The clone carrying this TCR beta chain appeared a single time. Its antigen is unknown. Researchers report immunoSEQ v3.0 was run at survey level. Profiling relied on immunoSEQ multiplex PCR, and the TCRdb table lists in-frame clones only, not all of them. The sample shows almost 35,000 clones, over 85% of them seen only once. Without exception, participants with HIV were treated in the United States. Specimens carried about 0.9-10 million cryopreserved PBMC before DNA extraction. These data belong to a study of long-term antiretroviral therapy in people with HIV. Germline V gene sequence: CDR1 SQVTM, CDR2 ANQGSEA. CDR3 length equals 12 residues. Trimming took 6 bases from V and 5 from J; bases not matched to a gene: 4. General observations from the study: Dating from about 2004 to 2017, the blood was possibly obtained under older ART regimens.

The rearrangement links TRBV29-1 to TRBJ1-2; TRBD1 agrees at 9 bases. The source of this sequence is a woman between 45 and 65 years old with HIV. Source: unsorted PBMCs, taken approximately 5 years after starting antiretroviral therapy. Here the CDR3 reads CSVPTGGYGYTF. CDR3 sequence (DNA): TGCAGCGTCCCGACAGGGGGATATGGCTACACCTTC.